Each of the 31 T cell receptor beta chains below was sequenced from the same sample in a study of blood T cell repertoires in COVID-19. Using immunoSEQ multiplex PCR, the repertoire was profiled, and TCRdb retains in-frame clones only, with some absent. The table lists tens of thousands of clones, 82% of them singletons. The sequenced sample was peripheral blood. The source is a human donor in a cohort sampled during active COVID-19.

The chain employs TRBV5-1 and TRBJ2-1, with 10 bases matching TRBD2. Trimming at V came to 4 bases and at J to 2 bases, leaving 6 bases not matched to a gene. Germline V gives CDR1 SGHRS, CDR2 YFSETQ. The CDR3 is 16 residues long. CDR3 in DNA: TGCGCCAGCAGCCTTATTACTAGCGGGGCCTACAATGAGCAGTTCTTC. Translated, it gives CASSLITSGAYNEQFF.

This clone appeared a few times. The rearrangement joins TRBV3-1 (or the pseudogene TRBV3-2) to TRBJ1-6; perhaps TRBD1 as D (6 bases). The length of the CDR3 is 17 residues. V lost 0 bases and J lost 4, with 13 bases in between. CDR1 LGHDT and CDR2 YNNKEL come from the germline V gene (reference sequence). The CDR3 DNA follows: TGTGCCAGCAGCCAAGACTTTTACGACAGGTATAATTCACCCCTCCACTTT. Protein: CASSQDFYDRYNSPLHF.

The gene calls are TRBV7-2 and TRBJ1-4; D unclear. Between the trimmed V and J ends, which lost 5 bases and 12 bases, there was a span of 13 bases. Germline V gene lookup returns CDR1 SGHTA and CDR2 FQGNSA. This CDR3 spans 12 amino acids. CDR3 residues: CASSPERGELFF. In DNA, the CDR3 is TGTGCCAGCAGCCCTGAGCGCGGGGAACTGTTTTTT.

V gene TRBV6-1 combines with J gene TRBJ2-7, with 7 bases matching TRBD1. CDR1 is MNHNS, CDR2 SASEGT, per germline. This CDR3 comprises 17 residues. Trimming removed 4 bases from V and 3 bases from J; junction bases left unmatched: 15. The CDR3 reads CASSGSSKPGQFYEQYF. The CDR3 nucleotides are TGTGCCAGCAGTGGTTCCAGTAAGCCGGGACAGTTCTACGAGCAGTACTTC.

V and J are TRBV3-1 (or the pseudogene TRBV3-2) and TRBJ1-1, with D unclear. Germline CDR1 is LGHDT and CDR2 is YNNKEL (reference sequence). CDR3 length: 14 amino acids. V lost 6 bases to trimming and J lost 0 bases, with 11 bases between them. In DNA form, the CDR3 reads TGTGCCAGCAGTCGCGCGGTTATGAACACTGAAGCTTTCTTT. Translated: CASSRAVMNTEAFF.

This clone was seen more than once but under ten times. V gene TRBV7-2 combines with J gene TRBJ1-3; 10 nucleotides line up with TRBD1. Per the germline V gene, CDR1 is SGHTA and CDR2 is FQGNSA. CDR3 length equals 17 residues. Germline trimming cut 4 bases from V and 0 bases from J; bases unmatched to any gene: 6. Written as DNA, the CDR3 is TGTGCCAGCAGCTGGAGGACAGGGGGAAACTCTGGAAACACCATATATTTT. This sequence encodes CASSWRTGGNSGNTIYF.

The chain is built from TRBV30 and TRBJ2-7; D might be TRBD2 (6 bases). V lost 5 bases to trimming and J lost 2 bases, with 16 bases between them. CDR3 length: 14 amino acids. Germline V gene sequence: CDR1 GTSNPN, CDR2 SVGIG (reference sequence). DNA of the CDR3: TGTGCCTGGGGGCCCGGGACTTCGACCTACGAGCAGTACTTC. Amino acids: CAWGPGTSTYEQYF.

V and J are TRBV4-1 and TRBJ1-3; D is uncertain. V lost 2 bases and J 0 bases, leaving 8 bases between the germline ends. Germline CDR1 reads MGHRA; CDR2 reads YSYEKL. This CDR3 comprises 15 residues. The CDR3 DNA reads as TGCGCCAGCAGCCAATTACAGACCTCTGGAAACACCATATATTTT. It yields the protein CASSQLQTSGNTIYF.

The chain uses TRBV12-3 or TRBV12-4 and TRBJ2-7; possibly TRBD2 for D (5 bases). CDR3 length equals 11 residues. The germline V and J ends were trimmed by 8 bases and 3 bases, with 8 bases remaining between them. The CDR3 nucleotides read TGTGCCAGCTTGGGAGTCTACGAGCAGTACTTC. Protein: CASLGVYEQYF.

The V gene is TRBV19, the J gene TRBJ1-1; D may be TRBD1 (5 bases). Germline CDR1 LNHDA, CDR2 SQIVND (reference sequence). Deletions cut 2 bases from V and 2 bases from J, with 21 bases between. There are 18 residues in the CDR3. The CDR3 DNA reads TGTGCCAGTAGTATACTAGACGGGAGGGGCCAGGGAAACACTGAAGCTTTCTTT. Residues: CASSILDGRGQGNTEAFF.

The V call is TRBV18, the J call TRBJ2-7; 11 nucleotides align to TRBD1. V was pared by 0 bases and J by 6 bases, with 1 base of the junction left unmatched. The CDR3 is 14 residues long. Germline lookup yields CDR1 KGHSH and CDR2 LQKENI. The CDR3 spells CASSPPGTGGEQYF. Here the CDR3 DNA reads TGTGCCAGCTCACCACCGGGGACAGGGGGCGAGCAGTACTTC. Filled out from reference TRBV18 and TRBJ2-7, the complete variable domain reads NAGVMQNPRHLVRRRGQEARLRCSPMKGHSHVYWYRQLPEEGLKFMVYLQKENIIDESGMPKERFSAEFPKEGPSILRIQQVVRGDSAAYFCASSPPGTGGEQYFGPGTRLTVT.

The genes are TRBV9 and TRBJ1-4, with D unresolved. Germline V lookup: CDR1 SGDLS, CDR2 YYNGEE. Trimming took 0 bases from V and 7 from J, leaving 7 bases between them. The CDR3 spans 13 residues. The CDR3 spells CASSVGSGEKLFF. CDR3 sequence (DNA): TGTGCCAGCAGCGTAGGGTCAGGTGAAAAACTGTTTTTT.

This sequence joins TRBV29-1 and TRBJ1-1, with 7 bases aligning to TRBD1. Germline CDR1 is SQVTM and CDR2 is ANQGSEA. V gave up 3 bases and J gave up 5 bases; unmatched junction bases: 3. There are 12 residues in the CDR3. The CDR3 DNA reads TGCAGCGTTGATGCAGGGGGTACTGAAGCTTTCTTT. Translation: CSVDAGGTEAFF.

The gene calls are TRBV2 and TRBJ2-7; 7 bases match TRBD1. The CDR3 length is 13 residues. From germline, CDR1 is SNHLY and CDR2 FYNNEI. V shed 5 bases and J 6 bases; nucleotides not matched to a gene: 7. The CDR3 here is CASSSDRATEQYF. CDR3 DNA: TGTGCCAGCAGTTCAGACAGGGCTACCGAGCAGTACTTC.

V usage is TRBV5-6 and J usage is TRBJ2-5; 7 bases are shared with TRBD2. This CDR3 is 14 amino acids long. Trimming took 5 bases from V and 4 from J; bases not matched to a gene: 8. Germline loops: CDR1 SGHDT, CDR2 YYEEEE. The CDR3 sequence is CASSYLAGVETQYF. In DNA, the CDR3 is TGTGCCAGCAGTTACCTCGCGGGGGTAGAGACCCAGTACTTC. Filled out from reference TRBV5-6 and TRBJ2-5, the complete variable domain reads DAGVTQSPTHLIKTRGQQVTLRCSPKSGHDTVSWYQQALGQGPQFIFQYYEEEERQRGNFPDRFSGHQFPNYSSELNVNALLLGDSALYLCASSYLAGVETQYFGPGTRLLVL.

This chain's CDR3 is CASSQDPGGGQPQHF. The CDR3 DNA reads TGTGCCAGCAGCCAAGATCCCGGGGGTGGTCAGCCCCAGCATTTT. The chain couples TRBV4-2 to TRBJ1-5; D is possibly TRBD1 (5 bases). Germline CDR1 LGHNA, CDR2 YNFKEQ. The length of the CDR3 is 15 residues. V lost 0 bases, J lost 6 bases, and 12 bases lay in between.

The sample holds one count of this clone. The rearrangement uses TRBV5-1 and TRBJ2-1, with TRBD1 matching 9 bases. Germline-derived CDR1 and CDR2 are SGHRS and YFSETQ. The CDR3 spans 15 residues. V was pared by 4 bases and J by 5 bases, with 7 bases of the junction left unmatched. CDR3 in DNA: TGCGCCAGCAGCCTACAGGGGGCGCAGGACAATGAGCAGTTCTTC. This codes for CASSLQGAQDNEQFF.

In its sample, this clone was seen a few times. V usage is TRBV2 and J usage is TRBJ1-4; D may be TRBD1 (5 bases). This CDR3 contains 10 residues. Trimming pared 8 bases from V and 14 bases from J, leaving 12 bases between. Germline V CDR1 and CDR2: SNHLY, FYNNEI. The CDR3 nucleotides are TGTGCCAGCCAGGGCCCGGTCCTGTTTTTT. This sequence encodes CASQGPVLFF.

This chain connects TRBV4-1 to TRBJ1-2; D not certain. CDR1 MGHRA and CDR2 YSYEKL come from the germline V gene. V gave up 4 bases and J gave up 4 bases, with 16 bases separating them. The CDR3 runs to 15 residues. CDR3 nucleotide sequence: TGCGCCAGCAGCCCAGGACTGACCTCGCTCTATGGCTACACCTTC. Protein: CASSPGLTSLYGYTF.

The rearrangement uses TRBV7-6 and TRBJ2-7; TRBD2 aligns across 12 bases. CDR1 SGHVS and CDR2 FNYEAQ come from the germline V gene. CDR3 length equals 15 residues. J was trimmed by 6 bases and V by 4 bases; bases with no gene match: 7. The CDR3 DNA reads as TGTGCCAGCAGCTCGTCTAGCGGGGGGGCCTTCGAGCAGTACTTC. Protein sequence: CASSSSSGGAFEQYF.

This clone was seen a handful of times. The chain links TRBV27 to TRBJ1-5; a possible D gene is TRBD1 (5 bases). Trimming pared 3 bases from V and 1 base from J, leaving 10 bases between. CDR1 and CDR2 (germline): MNHEY, SMNVEV (reference sequence). The CDR3 extends over 15 amino acids. CDR3 sequence: CASSFGRGSNQPQHF. Here the CDR3 DNA reads TGTGCCAGCAGTTTTGGGAGGGGAAGCAATCAGCCCCAGCATTTT.

In nucleotides, the CDR3 is TGTGCCAGCAGCCGGGACAGGGAGACCCAGTACTTC. As protein: CASSRDRETQYF. V is TRBV7-8 and J is TRBJ2-5; 8 nucleotides align to TRBD1. The V segment lost 5 bases and the J segment 5 bases; nucleotides outside the gene matches: 1. The V gene's germline CDR1 is SGHVS and CDR2 FQNEAQ. This CDR3 region has 12 residues.

This clone was detected only once. Other DNA sequences in the same sample also yield this CDR3. The chain employs TRBV7-9 and TRBJ1-1; D gene unclear. This CDR3 region has 13 residues. V was shortened by 5 bases and J by 0 bases, with 7 bases between the two germline ends. CDR1 is SEHNR and CDR2 is FQNEAQ in the germline V gene (reference sequence). CDR3 bases: TGTGCCAGCAGCCTAGACATGAACACTGAAGCTTTCTTT. Amino acids: CASSLDMNTEAFF.

This clone came up once. The chain is built from TRBV10-2 and TRBJ2-7; 7 nucleotides align to TRBD1. This CDR3 comprises 14 residues. Germline loops: CDR1 WSHSY, CDR2 SAAADI. J was trimmed by 3 bases and V by 6 bases; bases with no gene match: 8. CDR3 bases: TGCGCCAGCAGCGTTAACAGGGGTAGCTACGAGCAGTACTTC. Its translation: CASSVNRGSYEQYF.

This clone was counted a single time. V usage is TRBV21-1 and J usage is TRBJ1-1; TRBD1 is the table's D call, not checked against the DNA. TRBV21-1 is assigned pseudogene status. The CDR3 totals 18 residues. The CDR3 loop is CASSLFRDRKTQNTEAFF. CDR3 DNA: TGTGCCAGCAGTCTGTTCCGGGACAGGAAAACCCAGAACACTGAAGCTTTCTTT.

This chain joins TRBV5-1 and TRBJ2-7, with TRBD1 matching 7 bases. Germline CDR1 is SGHRS and CDR2 is YFSETQ. With V trimmed by 2 bases and J by 6 bases, 8 bases remained unmatched. There are 14 residues in the CDR3. The CDR3: CASSFNRDSLEQYF. As DNA, the CDR3 is TGCGCCAGCAGCTTTAACAGGGACAGTCTCGAGCAGTACTTC.

V gene TRBV7-8 combines with J gene TRBJ2-7; 9 bases are shared with TRBD1. CDR1 and CDR2 (germline): SGHVS, FQNEAQ. The J segment lost 4 bases and the V segment lost 4 bases, leaving 5 bases of the junction unmatched. CDR3 length equals 14 residues. The CDR3 DNA is TGTGCCAGCAGCTCCGGGACAGGGCAATACGAGCAGTACTTC. Translated, it gives CASSSGTGQYEQYF.

The chain has TRBV6-6 and TRBJ2-7, with D possibly being TRBD1 (6 bases). CDR3 length: 14 residues. With 5 bases removed from V and 6 bases from J, the gap between germline ends came to 17 bases. In germline, CDR1 is MNHNY, CDR2 SVGAGI (reference sequence). As DNA, the CDR3 is TGTGCCAGCAGTCGAGGAATCGGACAGCGCGAGCAGTACTTC. This gives the protein CASSRGIGQREQYF.

This sequence joins TRBV3-1 (or the pseudogene TRBV3-2) and TRBJ1-1, with 7 bases identical to TRBD1. Trimming removed 8 bases from V and 1 base from J; junction bases left unmatched: 4. The CDR3 covers 13 residues. Germline lookup yields CDR1 LGHDT and CDR2 YNNKEL (reference sequence). The chain's CDR3 is CASLRQGNTEAFF. CDR3 in DNA: TGTGCCAGCCTGAGACAGGGGAACACTGAAGCTTTCTTT.

This clone was counted a single time. The CDR3 DNA reads as TGCGCCAGCAGTCCCGGGACAGGGGCTAGGGACTATGGCTACACCTTC. Its translation is CASSPGTGARDYGYTF. The chain is built from TRBV5-1 and TRBJ1-2, with TRBD1 matching over 10 bases. The length of the CDR3 is 16 residues. Germline V gene lookup returns CDR1 SGHRS and CDR2 YFSETQ. After removal of 5 bases from V and 3 bases from J, the junction contained 10 bases not matched to a gene. Using reference TRBV5-1 and TRBJ1-2 for the parts outside the CDR3, the full variable domain is KAGVTQTPRYLIKTRGQQVTLSCSPISGHRSVSWYQQTPGQGLQFLFEYFSETQRNKGNFPGRFSGRQFSNSRSEMNVSTLELGDSALYLCASSPGTGARDYGYTFGSGTRLTVV.

The rearrangement links TRBV27 to TRBJ1-2, with a possible D match to TRBD1 (5 bases). Germline V gives CDR1 MNHEY, CDR2 SMNVEV (reference sequence). The CDR3 runs 11 residues. With 8 bases removed from V and 6 bases from J, the gap between germline ends came to 10 bases. The CDR3 DNA sequence: TGTGCCAGCGGCCAGGGTGATGGCTACACCTTC. It is translated as CASGQGDGYTF.